This T cell receptor beta chain appears in the sequencing data of a study of cytomegalovirus exposure and HLA in healthy donors. Notes on the study in general: Most CMV-associated TCR beta chains were later found to appear HLA-restricted. Most TCR beta V segments were productive about 87% or about 30% of the time in an earlier analysis.

13 Jbeta primers and 60 Vbeta primers were used for the PCR. The assay was immunoSEQ multiplex PCR, and TCRdb's table has in-frame clones only and misses some. In the table there are approximately 160,000 clones, 70% to 85% of which are singletons. As to this clone: Its antigen is unidentified. This specimen includes other DNA sequences encoding the same CDR3.

The CDR3 spans 13 residues. The V gene lost 2 bases and the J gene lost 1 base, with 6 bases spanning the gap. CDR1 is SGDLS and CDR2 is YYNGEE in the germline V gene. The chain recombines TRBV9 with TRBJ1-1, with D hard to call. This TCR came from a man aged 18 to 30 in good health and CMV-seronegative. The sequencing sample was made of PBMCs. The CDR3 sequence is CASSVAGNTEAFF. The CDR3 DNA reads TGTGCCAGCAGCGTCGCGGGGAACACTGAAGCTTTCTTT.